The 7 T cell receptor beta chains below were found in one sample sequenced in a study of T cells in localized non-small cell lung cancer. Using immunoSEQ multiplex PCR, the repertoire was profiled, and TCRdb retains in-frame clones only, with some absent. The sample comprises around 5,400 clones, roughly 85% of which are singletons, and approximately 9% rests with the top ten. Sequencing used PBMCs, obtained before any cancer treatment. The receptors stem from a woman aged 40 to 75 with stage II lung adenocarcinoma.

The count of this clone is one. The chain is built from TRBV10-1 and TRBJ1-1; unclear D gene. Trimming removed 6 bases from V and 7 bases from J, with 12 bases in between. CDR3 size: 12 residues. Germline V gene data show CDR1 as WNHNN and CDR2 as SYGVQD (reference sequence). The CDR3 region is CASSSKINEAFF. CDR3 nucleotides: TGCGCCAGCAGCTCCAAAATCAATGAAGCTTTCTTT.

The chain is built from TRBV18 and TRBJ2-1, with a weak D call TRBD2 (6 bases). From germline, CDR1 is KGHSH and CDR2 LQKENI. This CDR3 has 14 residues. V was cut by 3 bases and J by 15 bases, with 21 bases left in between. The CDR3 loop is CASSPSDYPHRGFF. CDR3 in DNA: TGTGCCAGCTCACCTTCGGACTACCCACACCGAGGGTTCTTC.

The chain couples TRBV14 to TRBJ1-1; a possible D gene is TRBD1 (6 bases). CDR1 is SGHDN, CDR2 FVKESK, per germline. The ends were cut back, 5 bases at V and 1 base at J, with 14 bases in the middle. The CDR3 is 15 residues long. Here the CDR3 DNA reads TGTGCCAGCAGCTCTCGACAGGTTGCGAACACTGAAGCTTTCTTT. It translates to CASSSRQVANTEAFF.

The chain carries TRBV29-1 and TRBJ1-5; D unclear. The CDR3 loop spans 19 amino acids. CDR1 is SQVTM, CDR2 ANQGSEA, per germline. The V and J ends lost 5 bases and 0 bases respectively, with 26 bases between them. CDR3 sequence reads: CSVKPLQSSLIYSNQPQHF. DNA of the CDR3: TGCAGCGTTAAACCCTTACAGAGTAGTCTAATCTATAGCAATCAGCCCCAGCATTTT.

This chain links TRBV7-2 with TRBJ2-3, with 11 bases that match TRBD2. V shed 7 bases and J 1 base; nucleotides not matched to a gene: 16. This CDR3 is built from 19 residues. Germline lookup yields CDR1 SGHTA and CDR2 FQGNSA. As DNA, the CDR3 is TGTGCCAGCACCCTTCAGCCCATTCGACTAGCGGGACGCACAGATACGCAGTATTTT. Protein product: CASTLQPIRLAGRTDTQYF. Using reference TRBV7-2 and TRBJ2-3 for the parts outside the CDR3, the full variable domain is GAGVSQSPSNKVTEKGKDVELRCDPISGHTALYWYRQSLGQGLEFLIYFQGNSAPDKSGLPSDRFSAERTGGSVSTLTIQRTQQEDSAVYLCASTLQPIRLAGRTDTQYFGPGTRLTVL.

The chain uses TRBV11-2 and TRBJ1-2, with D possibly TRBD1 on 5 matching bases. This CDR3 comprises 15 residues. Trimming left V 3 bases short and J 8 bases short, with 19 bases between. CDR1 and CDR2 (germline): SGHAT, FQNNGV. The CDR3 sequence: CASSLLGGTDRGYTF. The CDR3 DNA sequence: TGTGCCAGCAGCTTGCTTGGGGGGACCGATAGAGGCTACACCTTC.

This rearrangement joins TRBV18 to TRBJ2-3, with 12 bases fitting TRBD2. After removal of 5 bases from V and 2 bases from J, the junction contained 5 bases not matched to a gene. Germline V CDR1 and CDR2: KGHSH, LQKENI. The CDR3 sequence is 16 residues long. DNA of the CDR3: TGTGCCAGCTCATTCCGACTAGCGGGGGTCACAGATACGCAGTATTTT. Translating gives CASSFRLAGVTDTQYF.